This T cell receptor (beta chain) stems from a study of blood T cell repertoires in COVID-19. The assay was immunoSEQ multiplex PCR, and TCRdb's table has in-frame clones only and misses some. The sample holds 200,000 to 250,000 clones, just over 85% seen once. CDR1 and CDR2 (germline): MNHEY, SMNVEV (reference sequence). Trimming shortened V by 2 bases and J by 9 bases, and 14 bases separated the two germline ends. This CDR3 has 15 amino acids. The material sequenced was PBMCs or T cells enriched from blood (not recorded which). The chain recombines TRBV27 with TRBJ1-6; a weak D match, TRBD1 (6 bases). The TCR sequence derives from a woman aged 45-65 years with acute COVID-19. The CDR3 coding sequence is TGTGCCAGCAGTTTAGGGGGGGCGTTCTTTTCACCCCTCCACTTT. The encoded protein is CASSLGGAFFSPLHF.